This TCR beta chain came from a study of blood T cell repertoires in COVID-19 (TCRdb year 2020). Concerning the study at large: The collaborator samples originated in the United States, Italy and Spain and spanned the acute and convalescent phases of COVID-19. The samples were drawn from the first 160 participants of the ongoing ImmuneRACE study and from 1,254 subjects provided by 6 global collaborators. Where available, HLA class I and class II types were taken from metadata supplied by the sample provider and were not determined by assay-based typing. The prospective study material was composed of cDNA or gDNA derived from T cells, B-cell-depleted T cells, or PBMCs. Deeply sampled blood TCRbeta repertoires from subjects exposed to, actively infected with, or recovered from COVID-19 were included in the dataset. The repertoires were released in a freely available public database meant as a resource for research on the immune response to SARS-CoV-2. Nearly every sample came with metadata listing a de-identified subject ID, COVID-19 status, age in years and sex.

Results and caveats for the whole study, not just this receptor: The amount of clinical and demographic metadata varied by source and participant and was provided uncurated.

Remarks on this clone: Its antigen is unknown. The sample holds no much larger clone one base away, and base qualities are not on file.

TCRbeta CDR3 regions were amplified from genomic DNA by means of the immunoSEQ Assay, a bias-controlled multiplex PCR. On the study's bioinformatics: The number of nucleated cells in each sample was estimated by amplification of reference gene primers within the assay. Sequence reads were collapsed and filtered to measure the absolute abundance of every unique TCRbeta CDR3 rearrangement. For each sample, productive Simpson clonality was calculated as the square root of Simpson's diversity index over productive rearrangements. As stored in TCRdb, this immuneACCESS dataset retains in-frame rearrangements with V and J assigned. A fraction of the clones does not appear; measured against another copy, unresolved V genes explain less than half of the discrepancy, and the remainder lacks a known reason. The V and J calls and clone size were taken over from that table, and D and trimming were inferred from the DNA. For this sample there are roughly 250,000 clones; more than 75% appear just once. The ten largest make up about 3.3% of the sample.

In the prospective study, participants were about 18 to 95 years old, resided in about two dozen geographic areas of the United States, and were enrolled through a virtual design. To assign participants to cohorts, the prospective study relied on clinical history that participants themselves reported in a screening survey and a study questionnaire. In the prospective study, mobile phlebotomists collected whole blood, serum and a nasopharyngeal or oropharyngeal swab from each participant. Participants in the prospective study had the option to provide additional blood draws and questionnaires over a 2-month period. Before DNA extraction, blood samples from the prospective study were shipped at room temperature or frozen. The TCR originated in a woman between 40 and 55 years old with acute COVID-19. The sample comprised PBMCs or T cells enriched from blood (not recorded which).

This receptor has the CDR3 CASSANTWNTEAFF. The DNA sequence follows: TGTGCCAGCTCAGCAAATACATGGAACACTGAAGCTTTCTTT. The V and J segments used are TRBV18 and TRBJ1-1; the D gene remains uncertain. Trimming removed 5 bases from V and 1 base from J, leaving 11 bases between the germline ends. The germline V gene sets CDR1 to KGHSH and CDR2 to LQKENI. The cysteine opens and the phenylalanine closes a CDR3 of 14 amino acids. The read is trimmed to its CDR3 DNA, 42 bases read in frame from base 1.